The 12 T cell receptor beta chains reported below all come from one sample, sequenced in a study of T-cell memory formation after mild COVID-19. Each CDR3 protein is one row after TCRdb ran MiXCR on the 5' RACE reads. Among 250,000 to 350,000 distinct CDR3 sequences, roughly a fifth were seen once, and the ten largest hold roughly 21%. Sequenced material: PBMCs or a T cell subset sorted from them (not recorded which). These receptors were collected from a young man who had mild COVID-19 (a few samples of this study predate the infection). Cell type and time point are not known.

This clonotype was seen a handful of times. The chain joins TRBV6-2 or TRBV6-3 to TRBJ1-2; TRBD1 aligns across 9 bases. The J segment lost 8 bases and the V segment lost 10 bases, leaving 26 bases of the junction unmatched. The CDR3 spans 18 residues. Germline V lookup: CDR1 MNHEY, CDR2 SVGEGT. The CDR3 spells CATLAPARDAPDRGGYTF. The CDR3 bases are TGTGCCACCTTAGCCCCAGCGCGGGACGCCCCGGACAGGGGAGGCTACACCTTC.

The V and J genes are TRBV4-3 and TRBJ2-5; 11 bases fit TRBD2. CDR3 length: 18 amino acids. After removal of 0 bases from V and 5 bases from J, the junction contained 11 bases not matched to a gene. Germline CDR1 LGHNA, CDR2 YSLEER. The CDR3 sequence is CASSQDQLAGGVGETQYF. The CDR3, as DNA: TGCGCCAGCAGCCAAGATCAGCTAGCGGGGGGCGTAGGGGAGACCCAGTACTTC.

The V gene is TRBV12-3 or TRBV12-4, the J gene TRBJ2-1; 11 positions match TRBD2. Trimming took 6 bases from V and 3 from J; bases not matched to a gene: 7. This CDR3 is 16 amino acids long. Written as DNA, the CDR3 is TGTGCCAGCAGGCAGGGGGGGACTAGCGGCTACAATGAGCAGTTCTTC. Its protein is CASRQGGTSGYNEQFF.

This clonotype was seen at least ten times. CDR3 amino acids: CASSLDSSNTEAFF. CDR3 sequence (DNA): TGCGCCAGCAGCTTGGACAGCTCGAACACTGAAGCTTTCTTT. The chain couples TRBV5-1 to TRBJ1-1; D remains ambiguous. The CDR3 extends over 14 amino acids. Deletions cut 0 bases from V and 1 base from J, with 7 bases between. Germline lookup yields CDR1 SGHRS and CDR2 YFSETQ.

This clonotype was observed a handful of times. The rearrangement links TRBV28 to TRBJ1-1; D may be TRBD1 (6 bases). The CDR3 consists of 11 residues. Germline V gives CDR1 MDHEN, CDR2 SYDVKM. V was trimmed by 5 bases and J by 11 bases, leaving 12 bases between them. The CDR3 region is CASSATGWAFF. The CDR3 bases are TGTGCCAGCAGTGCAACAGGGTGGGCTTTCTTT.

Only a few counts were recorded for this clonotype. The chain recombines TRBV6-5 with TRBJ1-2; TRBD1 matches at 7 bases. This CDR3 contains 16 residues. Germline CDR1 MNHEY, CDR2 SVGAGI. V was clipped by 0 bases and J by 8 bases; unmatched bases: 12. The CDR3 sequence: CASSYSIKAGGGGYTF. CDR3 nucleotide sequence: TGTGCCAGCAGTTACTCGATAAAGGCAGGGGGTGGAGGCTACACCTTC.

J is TRBJ2-3 and V is TRBV6-5; 8 nucleotides align to TRBD2. Germline V gene sequence: CDR1 MNHEY, CDR2 SVGAGI. The CDR3 sequence is 15 residues long. Trimming cost V 2 bases and J 2 bases; bases outside gene matches: 3. The CDR3 DNA reads TGTGCCAGCAGTTACCGGGGGGGTATCACAGATACGCAGTATTTT. Translating it yields CASSYRGGITDTQYF.

To note about this clonotype: A much larger clone lies one base from this, so it may be a read error. The chain uses TRBV10-3 and TRBJ2-2; D gene unclear. This CDR3 is built from 12 residues. Germline lookup yields CDR1 ENHRY and CDR2 SYGVKD. The ends were cut back, 6 bases at V and 1 base at J, with 3 bases in the middle. The CDR3 coding sequence is TGTGCCATCAGATTGAACACCGGGGAGCTGTTTTTT. This sequence encodes CAIRLNTGELFF.

V usage is TRBV12-3 or TRBV12-4 and J usage is TRBJ2-5, with 9 bases fitting TRBD2. Trimming at V came to 5 bases and at J to 7 bases, leaving 11 bases not matched to a gene. This CDR3 comprises 15 residues. CDR3 loop: CASSPLAGGLGTQYF. CDR3 sequence (DNA): TGTGCCAGCAGTCCCTTGGCGGGGGGGTTGGGGACCCAGTACTTC.

This chain joins TRBV6-5 and TRBJ1-1, with D possibly matching TRBD1 (6 bases). The germline V and J ends were trimmed by 5 bases and 2 bases, with 15 bases remaining between them. The V gene's germline CDR1 is MNHEY and CDR2 SVGAGI. CDR3 length equals 15 residues. The CDR3 protein is CASSGFRGVNTEAFF. The CDR3, as DNA: TGTGCCAGCAGTGGCTTCAGGGGCGTTAACACTGAAGCTTTCTTT.

This clonotype is a singleton in its sample. The genes are TRBV7-2 and TRBJ2-2; unclear D gene. Germline CDR1 is SGHTA and CDR2 is FQGNSA. Trimming left V 1 base short and J 1 base short, with 7 bases between. There are 15 residues in the CDR3. DNA of the CDR3: TGTGCCAGCAGCTTAGGGGTAGGGAACACCGGGGAGCTGTTTTTT. It translates to CASSLGVGNTGELFF.

The chain couples TRBV12-3 or TRBV12-4 to TRBJ1-1; D is uncertain. Trimming shortened V by 0 bases and J by 2 bases, and 10 bases separated the two germline ends. There are 15 residues in the CDR3. The CDR3 protein is CASSLALSTNTEAFF. In DNA form, the CDR3 reads TGTGCCAGCAGTTTAGCGCTCAGTACAAACACTGAAGCTTTCTTT.